These 15 T cell receptor beta chains were sequenced from one sample in a study of blood T cell repertoires in COVID-19. Assay used: immunoSEQ multiplex PCR; TCRdb lists only in-frame clones, some missing. The sample includes tens of thousands of clones, around 83% seen only once; the top ten take roughly 6.2%. Input material: peripheral blood. The receptors come from a woman aged 80 or over with acute or convalescent COVID-19.

The J gene is TRBJ1-3, the V gene TRBV6-5, with D possibly matching TRBD1 (5 bases). This CDR3 has 15 residues. V gave up 7 bases and J gave up 0 bases, with 13 bases separating them. Germline assignment: CDR1 MNHEY and CDR2 SVGAGI. The CDR3 sequence is CASKSGHSSGNTIYF. CDR3 DNA: TGTGCCAGCAAATCAGGGCACAGCTCTGGAAACACCATATATTTT.

The chain uses TRBV18 and TRBJ2-7; TRBD2 matches 15 bases. With V trimmed by 2 bases and J by 3 bases, 2 bases remained unmatched. CDR3 length: 16 residues. Germline loops: CDR1 KGHSH, CDR2 LQKENI. CDR3 residues: CASSPGLAGGLYEQYF. In DNA form, the CDR3 reads TGTGCCAGCTCACCAGGACTAGCGGGGGGGCTCTACGAGCAGTACTTC. Together with reference TRBV18 and TRBJ2-7, the CDR3 gives the full variable domain: NAGVMQNPRHLVRRRGQEARLRCSPMKGHSHVYWYRQLPEEGLKFMVYLQKENIIDESGMPKERFSAEFPKEGPSILRIQQVVRGDSAAYFCASSPGLAGGLYEQYFGPGTRLTVT.

The V call is TRBV7-8, the J call TRBJ1-4; 8 bases are a match to TRBD1. Unmatched junction bases numbered 4, after V lost 1 base and J lost 6 bases. The CDR3 extends over 15 amino acids. Germline CDR1 and CDR2: SGHVS and FQNEAQ. CDR3 DNA sequence: TGTGCCAGCAGCTTAGGGACAGGGAGCGATGAAAAACTGTTTTTT. Protein sequence: CASSLGTGSDEKLFF.

The V call is TRBV7-3, the J call TRBJ2-1, with D uncertain. V shed 0 bases and J shed 10 bases, with 19 bases lying between them. There are 16 residues in the CDR3. CDR1 is SGHTA, CDR2 FQGTGA, per germline. The CDR3 DNA sequence: TGTGCCAGCAGCTTAACCCTGGGTTTTGGAGAGTCCGAGCAGTTCTTC. It yields the protein CASSLTLGFGESEQFF.

The rearrangement joins TRBV6-6 to TRBJ1-6, with D possibly TRBD1 on 5 matching bases. The CDR3 sequence is 15 residues long. V was trimmed by 0 bases and J by 8 bases, leaving 11 bases between them. In germline, CDR1 is MNHNY, CDR2 SVGAGI (reference sequence). The chain's CDR3 is CASSYSDSLDSPLHF. In DNA, the CDR3 is TGTGCCAGCAGTTACTCCGACAGCCTCGATTCACCCCTCCACTTT.

This rearrangement joins TRBV19 to TRBJ1-1; TRBD1 agrees at 7 bases. The germline V gene encodes CDR1 LNHDA and CDR2 SQIVND (reference sequence). The junction had 5 bases not matched to a gene; V was cut back by 6 bases and J by 1 base. The CDR3 is made up of 14 amino acids. The CDR3 bases are TGTGCCAGTAGAGAGGACAGGTGGAACACTGAAGCTTTCTTT. It encodes CASREDRWNTEAFF.

The genes are TRBV5-4 and TRBJ2-7, with 10 bases fitting TRBD2. The V gene end was trimmed by 1 base and the J gene end by 3 bases; junction bases not matched to a gene: 4. This CDR3 contains 15 residues. Germline CDR1 is SGHNT and CDR2 is YYREEE (reference sequence). CDR3 DNA: TGTGCCAGCAGCTTGCCTAGCGGGGGCCGCTACGAGCAGTACTTC. Amino acid sequence: CASSLPSGGRYEQYF. Complete variable domain (other parts from reference TRBV5-4 and TRBJ2-7): ETGVTQSPTHLIKTRGQQVTLRCSSQSGHNTVSWYQQALGQGPQFIFQYYREEENGRGNFPPRFSGLQFPNYSSELNVNALELDDSALYLCASSLPSGGRYEQYFGPGTRLTVT.

The chain combines TRBV25-1 with TRBJ1-4; TRBD1 matches 10 bases. CDR1 and CDR2 (germline): MGHDK, SYGVNS. This CDR3 comprises 15 residues. After removal of 1 base from V and 7 bases from J, the junction contained 3 bases not matched to a gene. The CDR3 DNA reads as TGTGCCAGCAGTGAATTTGGGACAGGGGCTGAAAAACTGTTTTTT. Amino acids: CASSEFGTGAEKLFF.

The chain joins TRBV30 to TRBJ1-1, with D maybe TRBD1 (5 bases). CDR3 length equals 14 residues. With 0 bases removed from V and 5 bases from J, the gap between germline ends came to 13 bases. Germline values: CDR1 GTSNPN, CDR2 SVGIG (reference sequence). CDR3 in amino acids: CAWSVRGGETEAFF. In DNA form, the CDR3 reads TGTGCCTGGAGTGTACGGGGGGGTGAGACTGAAGCTTTCTTT.

CDR3 region: CASSQSLDRGKTEAFF. The CDR3 DNA sequence: TGTGCCAGCTCACAGTCATTAGACAGGGGGAAAACTGAAGCTTTCTTT. This chain connects TRBV18 to TRBJ1-1, with 9 bases aligning to TRBD1. The germline gives CDR1 KGHSH, CDR2 LQKENI. The V and J ends lost 4 bases and 5 bases, in that order; junction bases with no gene match: 11. CDR3 length equals 16 residues. Supplemented by reference TRBV18 and TRBJ1-1, the full variable domain reads NAGVMQNPRHLVRRRGQEARLRCSPMKGHSHVYWYRQLPEEGLKFMVYLQKENIIDESGMPKERFSAEFPKEGPSILRIQQVVRGDSAAYFCASSQSLDRGKTEAFFGQGTRLTVV.

This clone is labeled as medium-sized. The gene calls are TRBV6-1 and TRBJ1-4; 8 nucleotides line up with TRBD1. The J segment lost 7 bases and the V segment lost 0 bases, leaving 4 bases of the junction unmatched. This CDR3 has 15 residues. Germline lookup yields CDR1 MNHNS and CDR2 SASEGT. The CDR3, as DNA: TGTGCCAGCAGTGAAGCCCAGGGGGCGAGTGAAAAACTGTTTTTT. Its translation: CASSEAQGASEKLFF.

The V and J genes are TRBV29-1 and TRBJ1-1; 9 positions agree with TRBD1. The trim removed 7 bases at V and 2 bases at J, leaving 11 bases unmatched. This CDR3 contains 15 residues. Germline assignment: CDR1 SQVTM and CDR2 ANQGSEA. CDR3: CSARNRGLLNTEAFF. CDR3 in DNA: TGCAGCGCGAGAAACAGGGGGCTTTTAAACACTGAAGCTTTCTTT. The entire variable domain, with the rest obtained from reference TRBV29-1 and TRBJ1-1, is as follows: SAVISQKPSRDICQRGTSLTIQCQVDSQVTMMFWYRQQPGQSLTLIATANQGSEATYESGFVIDKFPISRPNLTFSTLTVSNMSPEDSSIYLCSARNRGLLNTEAFFGQGTRLTVV.

This sequence joins TRBV19 and TRBJ1-2, with 7 positions matching TRBD1. Trimming took 5 bases from V and 5 from J; bases not matched to a gene: 11. The germline V gene encodes CDR1 LNHDA and CDR2 SQIVND (reference sequence). The CDR3 has 15 residues. The CDR3: CASSFTGKTGYGYTF. CDR3 DNA sequence: TGTGCCAGTAGTTTTACCGGAAAGACAGGGTATGGCTACACCTTC.

The genes are TRBV4-2 and TRBJ2-7; 7 nucleotides align to TRBD1. The trim removed 0 bases at V and 3 bases at J, leaving 5 bases unmatched. The CDR3 has 15 residues. The germline V gene encodes CDR1 LGHNA and CDR2 YNFKEQ. CDR3 loop: CASSQERGQNYEQYF. In DNA, the CDR3 is TGTGCCAGCAGCCAAGAGAGGGGACAGAACTACGAGCAGTACTTC.

J is TRBJ1-1 and V is TRBV11-2; D gene unclear. The CDR3 has 15 residues. Germline V gene sequence: CDR1 SGHAT, CDR2 FQNNGV. V was trimmed by 1 base and J by 4 bases, leaving 13 bases between them. This CDR3 is CASSLGATKLTEAFF. CDR3 DNA: TGTGCCAGCAGCTTAGGGGCAACAAAACTCACTGAAGCTTTCTTT.